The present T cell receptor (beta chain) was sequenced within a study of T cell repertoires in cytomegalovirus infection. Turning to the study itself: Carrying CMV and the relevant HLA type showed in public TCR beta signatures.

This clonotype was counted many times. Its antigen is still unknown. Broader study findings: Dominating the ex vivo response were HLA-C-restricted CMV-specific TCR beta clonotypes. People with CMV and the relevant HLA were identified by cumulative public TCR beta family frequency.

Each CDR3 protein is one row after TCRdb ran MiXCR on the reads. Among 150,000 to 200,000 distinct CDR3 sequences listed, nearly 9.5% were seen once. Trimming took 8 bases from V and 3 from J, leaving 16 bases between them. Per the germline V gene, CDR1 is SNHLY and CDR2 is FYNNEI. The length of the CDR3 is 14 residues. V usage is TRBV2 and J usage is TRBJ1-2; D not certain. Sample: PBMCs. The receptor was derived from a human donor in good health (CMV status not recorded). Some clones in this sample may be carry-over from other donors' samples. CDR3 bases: TGTGCCAGCGAGGCCAGGACTTGGGACTATGGCTACACCTTC. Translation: CASEARTWDYGYTF.